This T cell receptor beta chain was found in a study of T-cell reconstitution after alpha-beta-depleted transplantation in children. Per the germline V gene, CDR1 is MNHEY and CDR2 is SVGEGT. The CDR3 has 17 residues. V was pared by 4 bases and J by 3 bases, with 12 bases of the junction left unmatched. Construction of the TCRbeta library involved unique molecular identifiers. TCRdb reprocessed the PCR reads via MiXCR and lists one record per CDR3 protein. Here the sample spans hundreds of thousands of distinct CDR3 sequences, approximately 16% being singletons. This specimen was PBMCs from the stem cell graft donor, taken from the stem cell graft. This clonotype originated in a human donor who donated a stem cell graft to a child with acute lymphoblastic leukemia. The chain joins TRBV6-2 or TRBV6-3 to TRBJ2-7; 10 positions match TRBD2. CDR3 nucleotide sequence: TGTGCCAGCAGTTGGGCTAGCGGGAGCCCCTGGGTCTACGAGCAGTACTTC. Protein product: CASSWASGSPWVYEQYF.